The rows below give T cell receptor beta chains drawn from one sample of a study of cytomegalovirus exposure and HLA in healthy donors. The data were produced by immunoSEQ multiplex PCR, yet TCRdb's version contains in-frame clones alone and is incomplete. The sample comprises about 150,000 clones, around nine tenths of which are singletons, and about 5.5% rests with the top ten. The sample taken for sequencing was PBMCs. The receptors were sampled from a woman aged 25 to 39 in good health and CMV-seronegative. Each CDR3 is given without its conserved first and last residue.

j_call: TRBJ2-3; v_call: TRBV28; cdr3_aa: ASTPSPGQGAPTDTQY
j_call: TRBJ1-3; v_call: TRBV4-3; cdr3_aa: ASSHHSGNTIY
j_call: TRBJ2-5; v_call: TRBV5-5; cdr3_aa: ASRFRSEQETQY
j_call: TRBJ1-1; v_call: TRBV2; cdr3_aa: ASRLPTGVGTEAF
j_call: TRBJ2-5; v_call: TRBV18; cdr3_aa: ASSPTDQETQY
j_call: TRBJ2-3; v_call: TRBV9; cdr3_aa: ASSTEGDSGNRLDTQY
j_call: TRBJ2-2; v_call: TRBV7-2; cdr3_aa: ASSLVAGGRTGELF
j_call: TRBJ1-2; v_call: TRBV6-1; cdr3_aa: ASSVRQDIYGYT
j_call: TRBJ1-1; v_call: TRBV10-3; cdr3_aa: AIKLTGNTEAF
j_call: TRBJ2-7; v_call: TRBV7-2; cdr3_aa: ASSKSGTSYEQY
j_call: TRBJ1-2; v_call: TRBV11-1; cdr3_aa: ASSSRGNYGYT
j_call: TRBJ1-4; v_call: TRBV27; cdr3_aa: ASSLSAHTTVKLF
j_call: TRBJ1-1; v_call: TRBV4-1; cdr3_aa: ASSPFYSQGPRTLNTEAF
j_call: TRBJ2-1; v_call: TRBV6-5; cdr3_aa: ASSQRTGQNEQF
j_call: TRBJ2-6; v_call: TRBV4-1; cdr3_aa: ASSQDSSFGANVLT
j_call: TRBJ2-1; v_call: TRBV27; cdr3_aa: ASSPGLAGGTINEQF
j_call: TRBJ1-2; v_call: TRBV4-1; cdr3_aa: ASSHPGTRVWGYT
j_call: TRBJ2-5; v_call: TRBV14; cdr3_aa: ASSPTVYQETQY
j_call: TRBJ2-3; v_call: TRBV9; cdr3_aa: ASSMSGSRADTQY
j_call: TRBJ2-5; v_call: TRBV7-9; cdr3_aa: ASSLPDRGWQETQY
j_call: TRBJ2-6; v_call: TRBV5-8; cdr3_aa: ASSPDREWEIYGANVLT
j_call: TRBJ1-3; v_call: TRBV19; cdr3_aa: ASTYRGSGNTIY
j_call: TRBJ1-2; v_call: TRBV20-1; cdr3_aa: SLYTNYGYT
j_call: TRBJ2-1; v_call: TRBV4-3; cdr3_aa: ASSQDPGLGYNEQF
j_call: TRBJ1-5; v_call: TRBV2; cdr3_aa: ASSDWDTSIGSNQPQH
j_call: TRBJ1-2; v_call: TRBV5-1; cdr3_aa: ASSFTPGQGPGTGGYT